This T cell receptor beta chain was recovered during a study of blood T cells in healthy people across ages. Broader study findings: Naive and antigen-experienced cells were not separated, limiting conclusive comparison. There were more naive CD4+ cells and higher diversity in long-lived donors than in aged donors.

As concerns this clonotype: The target antigen is unknown.

Together with a sample-barcoded 5' primer, a J-beta primer mix was included in a second PCR lasting about 6 to 12 cycles. TCRdb reanalysed the 5' RACE reads using MiXCR and keeps one entry per CDR3 protein. The sample records over 1,500,000 distinct CDR3 sequences, roughly 43% being singletons. The V gene's germline CDR1 is MNHEY and CDR2 SVGAGI. With V trimmed by 3 bases and J by 2 bases, 6 bases remained unmatched. The CDR3 length is 15 residues. Sequenced: blood. The receptor was isolated from a human donor in good health. V is TRBV6-5 and J is TRBJ1-2; 7 nucleotides agree with TRBD1. CDR3 loop: CASSYFRDSNYGYTF. The CDR3 DNA reads TGTGCCAGCAGTTATTTTAGGGACAGCAACTATGGCTACACCTTC.